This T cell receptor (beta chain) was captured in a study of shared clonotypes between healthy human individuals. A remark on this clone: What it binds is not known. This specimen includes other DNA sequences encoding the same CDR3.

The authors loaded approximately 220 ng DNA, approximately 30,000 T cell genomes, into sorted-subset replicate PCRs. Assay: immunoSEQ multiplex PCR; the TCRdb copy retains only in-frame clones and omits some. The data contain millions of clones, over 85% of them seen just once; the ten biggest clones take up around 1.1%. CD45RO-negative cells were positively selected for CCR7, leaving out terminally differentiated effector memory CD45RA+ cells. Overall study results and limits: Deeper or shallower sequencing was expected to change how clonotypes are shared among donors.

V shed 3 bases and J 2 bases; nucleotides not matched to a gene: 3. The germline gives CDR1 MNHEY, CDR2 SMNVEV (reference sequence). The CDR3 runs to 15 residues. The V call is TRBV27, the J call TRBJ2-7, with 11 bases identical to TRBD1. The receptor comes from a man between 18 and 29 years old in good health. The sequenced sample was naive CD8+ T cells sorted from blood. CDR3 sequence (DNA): TGTGCCAGCAGTTTTGGGACAGGGGGGGCCTACGAGCAGTACTTC. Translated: CASSFGTGGAYEQYF.